These 26 T cell receptor beta chains originate from one sample sequenced in a study of cytomegalovirus exposure and HLA in healthy donors. With 60 Vbeta and 13 Jbeta primers, the PCR was carried out. The assay was immunoSEQ multiplex PCR, and TCRdb's table has in-frame clones only and misses some. Of about 93,000 clones in the sample, roughly 80% are singletons; the top ten hold 2% to 2.5%. The sequenced material came from PBMCs. The source is a boy aged 10-17 years in good health and CMV-seronegative.

V gene TRBV5-1 combines with J gene TRBJ2-7, with a tentative D call TRBD1 (5 bases). V was clipped by 1 base and J by 3 bases, with 11 bases between them. CDR1 is SGHRS, CDR2 YFSETQ, per germline. This CDR3 spans 14 amino acids. The CDR3 DNA reads as TGCGCCAGCAGCTTGCGTCAGGGTGGCTACGAGCAGTACTTC. It is translated as CASSLRQGGYEQYF.

The J gene is TRBJ1-1, the V gene TRBV5-1; D gene ambiguous. The germline V and J ends were trimmed by 6 bases and 1 base, with 13 bases remaining between them. This CDR3 is 14 amino acids long. Germline loops: CDR1 SGHRS, CDR2 YFSETQ. The CDR3 loop reads CASTLAGQNTEAFF. In DNA, the CDR3 is TGCGCCAGCACCCTAGCGGGCCAGAACACTGAAGCTTTCTTT.

This chain connects TRBV9 to TRBJ1-1; no definite D call. The CDR3 spans 14 residues. Germline V gene sequence: CDR1 SGDLS, CDR2 YYNGEE. V was shortened by 1 base and J by 1 base, with 8 bases between the two germline ends. CDR3 residues: CASSVRQENTEAFF. Written as DNA, the CDR3 is TGTGCCAGCAGCGTACGGCAGGAGAACACTGAAGCTTTCTTT. Drawing the rest from reference TRBV9 and TRBJ1-1, the complete variable domain is DSGVTQTPKHLITATGQRVTLRCSPRSGDLSVYWYQQSLDQGLQFLIQYYNGEERAKGNILERFSAQQFPDLHSELNLSSLELGDSALYFCASSVRQENTEAFFGQGTRLTVV.

This clone appeared a few times. The J gene is TRBJ1-5, the V gene TRBV6-1, with D uncertain. V was cut by 0 bases and J by 0 bases, with 9 bases left in between. Germline CDR1 and CDR2: MNHNS and SASEGT. There are 16 residues in the CDR3. CDR3 loop: CASSEAGHYSNQPQHF. The CDR3 DNA reads as TGTGCCAGCAGTGAAGCGGGCCATTATAGCAATCAGCCCCAGCATTTT.

The chain uses TRBV6-1 and TRBJ1-1; 7 positions agree with TRBD1. Germline V gives CDR1 MNHNS, CDR2 SASEGT. CDR3 length equals 13 residues. V gave up 6 bases and J gave up 3 bases; unmatched junction bases: 4. CDR3 nucleotide sequence: TGTGCCAGCAGGACAGGGTACGACACTGAAGCTTTCTTT. Encoded protein: CASRTGYDTEAFF.

The V call is TRBV29-1, the J call TRBJ2-3; tentatively, D is TRBD2 (6 bases). This CDR3 region has 15 residues. V was cut by 0 bases and J by 6 bases, with 16 bases left in between. Germline values: CDR1 SQVTM, CDR2 ANQGSEA. The CDR3 protein is CSVEDTGSRIDTQYF. CDR3 nucleotide sequence: TGCAGCGTTGAAGATACCGGGAGCCGTATCGATACGCAGTATTTT.

The chain links TRBV29-1 to TRBJ1-3; possible D gene TRBD1, 5 bases. Trimming pared 4 bases from V and 2 bases from J, leaving 9 bases between. Germline V lookup: CDR1 SQVTM, CDR2 ANQGSEA. This CDR3 is built from 13 residues. The CDR3 is CSVGTGAGNTIYF. The CDR3 region has the DNA TGCAGCGTTGGCACAGGTGCTGGAAACACCATATATTTT.

This clone was picked up a small number of times. V is TRBV6-5 and J is TRBJ2-1; 9 nucleotides match TRBD1. CDR3 length: 14 residues. Unmatched junction bases numbered 5, after V lost 5 bases and J lost 6 bases. CDR1 is MNHEY, CDR2 SVGAGI, per germline. The CDR3 nucleotides read TGTGCCAGCAGTGGACAGGGGAGGGGCAATGAGCAGTTCTTC. Its protein is CASSGQGRGNEQFF.

V gene TRBV30 combines with J gene TRBJ1-6; D not resolved. CDR1 is GTSNPN, CDR2 SVGIG, per germline (reference sequence). Between the trimmed V and J ends, which lost 8 bases and 7 bases, there was a span of 15 bases. The CDR3 covers 13 residues. The CDR3 region has the DNA TGTGCCCATGGTTTACGGGAGAATTCACCCCTCCACTTT. This codes for CAHGLRENSPLHF.

This sequence joins TRBV28 and TRBJ1-1; 7 nucleotides align to TRBD1. There are 15 residues in the CDR3. V lost 3 bases to trimming and J lost 5 bases; unmatched junction nucleotides: 9. Germline CDR1 MDHEN, CDR2 SYDVKM. The CDR3 sequence is CASSFPTGRRTEAFF. Here the CDR3 DNA reads TGTGCCAGCAGTTTCCCGACAGGGCGGAGGACTGAAGCTTTCTTT.

This chain connects TRBV29-1 to TRBJ1-2, with a tentative D call TRBD1 (6 bases). CDR3 size: 12 residues. Between the trimmed V and J ends, which lost 6 bases and 6 bases, there was a span of 14 bases. Germline loops: CDR1 SQVTM, CDR2 ANQGSEA. CDR3 residues: CSVGTGRDGYTF. As DNA, the CDR3 is TGCAGCGTGGGAACAGGGAGGGATGGCTACACCTTC.

The rearrangement links TRBV7-8 to TRBJ2-5; D possibly corresponds to TRBD2 (6 bases). The CDR3 contains 12 residues. From germline, CDR1 is SGHVS and CDR2 FQNEAQ. The V gene lost 7 bases and the J gene lost 3 bases, with 9 bases spanning the gap. The CDR3 region is CASKRGKETQYF. For the CDR3, the DNA is TGTGCCAGCAAACGGGGGAAAGAGACCCAGTACTTC.

The chain combines TRBV7-2 with TRBJ2-7; no definite D call. The germline gives CDR1 SGHTA, CDR2 FQGNSA. This CDR3 is built from 15 residues. Trimming removed 6 bases from V and 3 bases from J, with 18 bases in between. In DNA, the CDR3 is TGTGCCAGCAGTAGTAAGGAGTCGGTTTTCTACGAGCAGTACTTC. Amino acid sequence: CASSSKESVFYEQYF.

V gene TRBV27 combines with J gene TRBJ2-5, with D maybe TRBD1 (5 bases). Trimming left V 9 bases short and J 3 bases short, with 17 bases between. CDR3 length: 14 amino acids. CDR1 and CDR2 from the germline V gene are MNHEY and SMNVEV (reference sequence). The CDR3 bases are TGTGCCAGTGGACACCCCCCAAGAAAAGAGACCCAGTACTTC. Translating it yields CASGHPPRKETQYF.

The chain carries TRBV6-6 and TRBJ1-5; D gene uncertain. Trimming left V 6 bases short and J 7 bases short, with 13 bases between. The CDR3 length is 13 residues. CDR1 is MNHNY and CDR2 is SVGAGI in the germline V gene (reference sequence). Written as DNA, the CDR3 is TGTGCCAGCAGCCTACGCGGAGGGCAGCCCCAGCATTTT. This encodes CASSLRGGQPQHF.

The rearrangement joins TRBV10-1 to TRBJ2-2, with a possible D match to TRBD1 (6 bases). Germline values: CDR1 WNHNN, CDR2 SYGVQD (reference sequence). This CDR3 has 14 residues. Trimming took off 7 bases at V and 4 bases at J, with 13 bases between the two ends. The CDR3 protein is CASTKGRGTGELFF. The DNA of the CDR3 is TGCGCCAGCACTAAGGGCAGGGGCACCGGGGAGCTGTTTTTT.

The chain joins TRBV4-1 to TRBJ2-5; 8 bases map to TRBD2. The junction had 6 bases not matched to a gene; V was cut back by 1 base and J by 5 bases. Germline V lookup: CDR1 MGHRA, CDR2 YSYEKL. The CDR3 sequence is 15 residues long. DNA for the CDR3: TGCGCCAGCAGCCAAGTACTAGCGGAGACGGAGACCCAGTACTTC. Protein sequence: CASSQVLAETETQYF.

The chain is built from TRBV30 and TRBJ2-7; 7 bases line up with TRBD1. V was clipped by 7 bases and J by 5 bases; unmatched bases: 11. The CDR3 sequence is 13 residues long. Germline CDR1 GTSNPN, CDR2 SVGIG (reference sequence). Here the CDR3 DNA reads TGTGCCTTGTGGGACAGAGGACGCGACGAGCAGTACTTC. Residues: CALWDRGRDEQYF.

The chain recombines TRBV6-5 with TRBJ2-7; D may be TRBD1 (6 bases). Trimming took 6 bases from V and 2 from J, leaving 11 bases between them. The germline V gene has CDR1 MNHEY and CDR2 SVGAGI. The CDR3 covers 13 residues. The CDR3 nucleotides read TGTGCCAGCAGCGACAGGATCACCTACGAGCAGTACTTC. Translated, it gives CASSDRITYEQYF.

The J gene is TRBJ2-7, the V gene TRBV6-6; possibly TRBD1 for D (6 bases). CDR1 and CDR2 (germline): MNHNY, SVGAGI (reference sequence). The germline V and J ends were trimmed by 2 bases and 0 bases, with 8 bases remaining between them. The CDR3 totals 14 residues. This CDR3 reads CASSYGDTSYEQYF. Written as DNA, the CDR3 is TGTGCCAGCAGTTACGGGGACACCTCCTACGAGCAGTACTTC.

The chain couples TRBV29-1 to TRBJ2-1, with D perhaps matching TRBD2 (6 bases). The CDR3 loop spans 13 amino acids. Trimming took off 5 bases at V and 2 bases at J, with 10 bases between the two ends. From germline, CDR1 is SQVTM and CDR2 ANQGSEA. The CDR3 loop reads CSVRDLAYNEQFF. CDR3 in DNA: TGCAGCGTTCGGGACTTAGCCTACAATGAGCAGTTCTTC.

The chain has TRBV7-9 and TRBJ1-1; weak D call: TRBD1 (5 bases). Trimming left V 2 bases short and J 6 bases short, with 10 bases between. The CDR3 consists of 13 residues. Germline V lookup: CDR1 SEHNR, CDR2 FQNEAQ (reference sequence). The CDR3 sequence is CASSLLGGAEAFF. CDR3 in DNA: TGTGCCAGCAGCTTACTCGGGGGGGCTGAAGCTTTCTTT.

V usage is TRBV6-1 and J usage is TRBJ1-4; a possible D gene is TRBD1 (6 bases). Trimming removed 5 bases from V and 8 bases from J, with 18 bases in between. The germline V gene encodes CDR1 MNHNS and CDR2 SASEGT. This CDR3 has 15 residues. The CDR3 region has the DNA TGTGCCAGCAGTCAAATGGACAGTGGTCCCGAAAAACTGTTTTTT. Protein: CASSQMDSGPEKLFF.

The genes are TRBV10-3 and TRBJ1-1; TRBD1 aligns across 10 bases. The trim removed 6 bases at V and 4 bases at J, leaving 8 bases unmatched. The CDR3 is 15 amino acids. CDR1 and CDR2 from the germline V gene are ENHRY and SYGVKD. CDR3 nucleotides: TGTGCCATCAGCAGACAGGGGGCGTCGGGCACTGAAGCTTTCTTT. Amino acid sequence: CAISRQGASGTEAFF.

The chain has TRBV7-8 and TRBJ2-1; 7 bases align to TRBD1. V dropped 5 bases and J dropped 0; count of bases not matched to a gene: 4. Germline V gene data show CDR1 as SGHVS and CDR2 as FQNEAQ. This CDR3 spans 15 amino acids. CDR3 region: CASSNRQGSYNEQFF. CDR3 nucleotide sequence: TGTGCCAGCAGCAACAGACAGGGCTCCTACAATGAGCAGTTCTTC.

The CDR3 DNA reads TGTGCCAGCAGGGAGCGGGAGGCCTCCTACGAGCAGTACTTC. It translates to CASREREASYEQYF. The gene calls are TRBV13 and TRBJ2-7; 9 bases map to TRBD2. Germline-derived CDR1 and CDR2 are PRHDT and FYEKMQ (reference sequence). The CDR3 has 14 residues. The V and J ends lost 6 bases and 0 bases, in that order; junction bases with no gene match: 3.